This TCR beta chain was identified during a study of CD8+CD57+ T cells in acquired aplastic anemia. Details on this clonotype: The junction departs from germline at one end; a sequencing error may be responsible.

Previously, flow cytometry had revealed CD8+CD57+ cell expansion in the patients chosen for sequencing. The template used for profiling TCR beta VDJ and CDR3 was genomic DNA. TCRdb fed the reads into MiXCR, producing one record per CDR3 protein. The data hold some 200,000 distinct CDR3 sequences, with less than 50% observed a single time. Specimen: sorted CD4+, CD8+, or CD8+CD57+ T cells (not recorded which) from PBMCs. The clonotype comes from a human donor with aplastic anemia.

CDR3 DNA sequence: TGCAGTGCTAGAGCGGAAACTGAAGCTTTC. This codes for CSARAETEAF. The chain has TRBV20-1 and TRBJ2-6; D call uncertain. CDR1 is DFQATT and CDR2 is SNEGSKA in the germline V gene (reference sequence). CDR3 length equals 10 residues.